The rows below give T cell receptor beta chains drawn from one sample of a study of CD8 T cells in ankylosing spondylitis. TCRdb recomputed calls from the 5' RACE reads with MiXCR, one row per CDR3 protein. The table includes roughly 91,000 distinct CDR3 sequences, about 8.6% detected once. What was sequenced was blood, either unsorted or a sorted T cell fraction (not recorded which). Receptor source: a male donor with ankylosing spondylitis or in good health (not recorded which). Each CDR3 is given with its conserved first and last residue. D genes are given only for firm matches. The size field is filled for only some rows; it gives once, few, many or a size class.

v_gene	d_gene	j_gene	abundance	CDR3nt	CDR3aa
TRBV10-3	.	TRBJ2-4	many	TGTGCCATCTCGGTGGGAACCAAAAACATTCAGTACTTC	CAISVGTKNIQYF
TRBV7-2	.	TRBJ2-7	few	TGTGCCAGCAGCCCGTGGGACATCTCCTACGAGCAGTACTTC	CASSPWDISYEQYF
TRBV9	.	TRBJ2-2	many	TGTGCCAGCAGCGTTTCTTCTGTGGGACACAACACCGGGGAGCTGTTTTTT	CASSVSSVGHNTGELFF
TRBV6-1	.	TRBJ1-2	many	TGTGCCAGCAATTACAGGGTGGCTGGCTACACCTTC	CASNYRVAGYTF
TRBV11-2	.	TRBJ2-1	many	TGTGCCAGCAGCTTAGATCGGCACGATGAGCAGTTCTTC	CASSLDRHDEQFF
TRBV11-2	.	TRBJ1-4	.	TGTGCCAACAGCTTAAGTTATTTGGGTGTACTGTTTTTT	CANSLSYLGVLFF
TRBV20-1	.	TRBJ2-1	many	TGCAGTGCTGGGGGGACGGTTGCCTACAATGAGCAGTTCTTC	CSAGGTVAYNEQFF
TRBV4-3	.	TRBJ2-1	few	TGCGCCAGCAGCCAAGAGAGATTCAGTATTGAGCAGTTCTTC	CASSQERFSIEQFF
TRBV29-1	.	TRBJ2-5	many	TGCAGCGTACGTACGCAAGAGACCCAGTACTTC	CSVRTQETQYF
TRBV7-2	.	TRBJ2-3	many	TGTGCCAGCAGCTACCGACGGGAATCAGATACGCAGTATTTT	CASSYRRESDTQYF
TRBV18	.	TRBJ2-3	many	TGTGCCAGCAGCCCCACAGATACGCAGTATTTT	CASSPTDTQYF
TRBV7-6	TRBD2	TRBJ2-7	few	TGTGCCAGCAGCTTAGAGTGGGAGGGCGTCTACGAGCAGTACTTC	CASSLEWEGVYEQYF
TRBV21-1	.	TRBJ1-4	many	TGTGCCAGCAGCAAATCCGGTTCTGATTTT	CASSKSGSDF
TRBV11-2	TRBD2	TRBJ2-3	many	TGTGCCAGCAGTCCGAGCCCCGGACTAGCGGGGAAGAAGGATACGCAGTATTTT	CASSPSPGLAGKKDTQYF
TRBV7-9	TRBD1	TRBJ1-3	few	TGTGCCAGCAGCCCGCGGGACAGGGAAAACACCATATATTTT	CASSPRDRENTIYF
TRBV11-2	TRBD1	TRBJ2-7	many	TGTGCCAGCAGGATGGGACAGTGGGGCTTC	CASRMGQWGF
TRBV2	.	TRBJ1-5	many	TGTGCCAGCAAGGTGGGGGGGAGAAGCAATCAGCCCCAGCATTTT	CASKVGGRSNQPQHF
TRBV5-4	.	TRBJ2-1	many	TGTGCCAGCAGCTTGGTTGGGGGGGCGCCATACAATGAGCAGTTCTTC	CASSLVGGAPYNEQFF
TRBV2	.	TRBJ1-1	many	TGTGCCAGCAGTGAAGCGCTTGGGGGGTGGTCTGAAGCTTTCTTT	CASSEALGGWSEAFF
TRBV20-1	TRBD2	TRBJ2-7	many	TGCAGTGCTAGACTGGCGGGAGTCGACGAGCAGTACTTC	CSARLAGVDEQYF
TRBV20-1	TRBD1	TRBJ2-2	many	TGCAGTGCGAGAAGGGCAGGGGGCGCGTCAGCCGGGGAGCTGTTTTTT	CSARRAGGASAGELFF
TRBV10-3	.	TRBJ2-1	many	TGTGCCATCAGTGCGGGACGTCACAATGAGCAGTTCTTC	CAISAGRHNEQFF
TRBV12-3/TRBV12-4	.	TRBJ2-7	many	TGTGCCAGCAGATCTCAGGGACGGGCCTACGAGCAGTACTTC	CASRSQGRAYEQYF
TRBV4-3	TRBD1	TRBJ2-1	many	TGCGCCAGCAGCCACCGGACCTCCGGGACAGGGGTCAATGAGCAGTTCTTC	CASSHRTSGTGVNEQFF
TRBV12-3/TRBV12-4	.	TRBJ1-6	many	TGTGCCAGCAGTTTATTATCGCAGGGATATTCACCCCTCCACTTT	CASSLLSQGYSPLHF
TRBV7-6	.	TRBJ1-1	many	TGTGCCAGCAGCCATAGGACCGCCAGGAACACTGAAGCTTTCTTT	CASSHRTARNTEAFF
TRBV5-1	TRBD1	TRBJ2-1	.	TGCGCCAGCGCCTGGACAGGGAACGAGCAGTTCTTC	CASAWTGNEQFF
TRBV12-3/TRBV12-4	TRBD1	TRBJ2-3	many	TGTGCCAGCAGTTCCCGGGACAGGGAGACAGATACGCAGTATTTT	CASSSRDRETDTQYF
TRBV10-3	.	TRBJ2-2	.	TGTGCCATCAGTGGCCGACAGCAAGCGAACACCGGGGAGCTGTTTTTT	CAISGRQQANTGELFF